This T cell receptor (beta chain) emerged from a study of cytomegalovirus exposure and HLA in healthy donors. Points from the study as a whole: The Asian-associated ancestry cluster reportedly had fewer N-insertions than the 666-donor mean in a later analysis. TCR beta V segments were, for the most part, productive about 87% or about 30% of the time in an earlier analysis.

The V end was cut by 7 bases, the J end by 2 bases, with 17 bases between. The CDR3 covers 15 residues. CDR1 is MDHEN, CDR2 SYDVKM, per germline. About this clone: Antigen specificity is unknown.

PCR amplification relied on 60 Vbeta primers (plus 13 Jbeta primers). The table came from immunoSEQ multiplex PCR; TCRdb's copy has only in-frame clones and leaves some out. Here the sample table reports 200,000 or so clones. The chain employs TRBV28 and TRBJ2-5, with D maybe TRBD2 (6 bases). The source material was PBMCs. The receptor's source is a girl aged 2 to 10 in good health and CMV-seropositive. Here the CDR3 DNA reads TGTGCCAGCATCGATAGGGGACTCATTCAAGAGACCCAGTACTTC. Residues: CASIDRGLIQETQYF.